This T cell receptor (beta chain) was obtained from a study of Ad26.COV2.S vaccination and SARS-CoV-2 variants. Study at large: Once, or twice with 56 days between doses, Ad26.COV2.S was given intramuscularly.

Unmatched junction bases numbered 15, after V lost 10 bases and J lost 0 bases. Germline-derived CDR1 and CDR2 are MDHEN and SYDVKM. CDR3 length equals 18 residues. Stated treatment: over 15 received Ad26.COV2.S at low or high dose, single or two shots; 5 received placebo; per-sample allocation not given. Samples were taken on day 63 after the first vaccine or placebo injection. The method was immunoSEQ multiplex PCR; TCRdb's version includes in-frame clones alone and lacks a portion of them. The sample carries some 520,000 clones, approximately 90% recorded once. Overall study findings and caveats: Reportedly, after vaccination the spike-specific CD8+ and CD4+ T cell responses displayed substantial breadth. Total responses of T cells may have been underestimated by the analyses of TCR breadth and depth.

As regards this clone: Its specificity is not known.

This sequence joins TRBV28 and TRBJ2-6, with 7 bases matching TRBD1. This receptor was obtained from a person aged 18-60 years who received the Ad26.COV2.S COVID-19 vaccine or a placebo. Source: peripheral blood, taken in a trial of Ad26.COV2.S vaccine versus placebo. CDR3 sequence: CAILGKDRPNSGANVLTF. In DNA form, the CDR3 reads TGTGCCATCCTCGGCAAGGACAGGCCTAACTCTGGGGCCAACGTCCTGACTTTC.